This T cell receptor (beta chain) emerged from a study of T cells in Graves' hyperthyroidism and ophthalmopathy. This clonotype came up many times. What was amplified from RNA transcripts were TCR beta CDR3 regions. The primer set for the first-round RT-PCR of the TCR CDR3 was HTBI. TCRdb analysed the multiplex PCR reads with MiXCR anew, one entry per CDR3 protein. The sample includes 500,000 to 800,000 distinct CDR3 sequences, just under 45% of them seen just once. Trimming removed 1 base from V and 0 bases from J, with 7 bases in between. Germline assignment: CDR1 MGHDK and CDR2 SYGVNS. The CDR3 sequence is 15 residues long. Orbital computed tomography and thyroid ultrasound, together with serum TRAb and thyroxine and clinical symptoms, were used for diagnoses.

The source of this sequence is an adult man with Graves' disease, either hyperthyroidism or ophthalmopathy (not recorded which). This rearrangement joins TRBV25-1 to TRBJ1-5, with TRBD1 as a possible D gene (6 bases). Sequencing input: peripheral blood or thyroid tissue (not recorded which). The CDR3 protein is CASSESGDSNQPQHF. The CDR3 DNA follows: TGTGCCAGCAGTGAATCAGGGGATAGCAATCAGCCCCAGCATTTT.